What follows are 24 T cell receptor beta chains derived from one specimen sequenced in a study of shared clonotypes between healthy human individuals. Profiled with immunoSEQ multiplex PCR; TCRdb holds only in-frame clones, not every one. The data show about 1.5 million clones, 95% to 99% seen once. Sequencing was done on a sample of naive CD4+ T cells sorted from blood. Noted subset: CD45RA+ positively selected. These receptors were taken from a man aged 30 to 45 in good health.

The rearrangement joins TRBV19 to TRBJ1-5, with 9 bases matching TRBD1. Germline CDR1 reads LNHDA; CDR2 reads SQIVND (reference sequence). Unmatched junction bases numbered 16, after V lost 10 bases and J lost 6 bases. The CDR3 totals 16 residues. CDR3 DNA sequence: TGTGCCACTGCCGGACAGGGGTGGGATCCGGGTCAGCCCCAGCATTTT. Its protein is CATAGQGWDPGQPQHF. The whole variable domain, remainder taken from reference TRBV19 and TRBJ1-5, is DGGITQSPKYLFRKEGQNVTLSCEQNLNHDAMYWYRQDPGQGLRLIYYSQIVNDFQKGDIAEGYSVSREKKESFPLTVTSAQKNPTAFYLCATAGQGWDPGQPQHFGDGTRLSIL.

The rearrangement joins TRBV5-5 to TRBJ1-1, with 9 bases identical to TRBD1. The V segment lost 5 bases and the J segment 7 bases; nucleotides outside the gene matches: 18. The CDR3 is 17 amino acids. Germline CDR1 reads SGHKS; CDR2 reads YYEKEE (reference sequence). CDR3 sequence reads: CASRPGTGMVLGGEAFF. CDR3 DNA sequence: TGTGCCAGCAGGCCCGGGACAGGGATGGTACTCGGCGGTGAAGCTTTCTTT.

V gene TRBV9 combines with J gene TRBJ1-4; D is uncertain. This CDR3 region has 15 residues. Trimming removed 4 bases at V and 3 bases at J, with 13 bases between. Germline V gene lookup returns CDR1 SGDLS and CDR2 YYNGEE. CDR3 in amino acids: CASSLSLGANEKLFF. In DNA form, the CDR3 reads TGTGCCAGCAGCCTAAGCCTGGGAGCTAATGAAAAACTGTTTTTT.

CDR3 bases: TGTGCCAGTAACAGGGGGCGAATGAGTGGCTACACCTTC. Protein: CASNRGRMSGYTF. The chain couples TRBV21-1 to TRBJ1-2; no DNA check was done on the table's D call, TRBD1. TRBV21-1 represents a pseudogene. CDR3 length: 13 amino acids.

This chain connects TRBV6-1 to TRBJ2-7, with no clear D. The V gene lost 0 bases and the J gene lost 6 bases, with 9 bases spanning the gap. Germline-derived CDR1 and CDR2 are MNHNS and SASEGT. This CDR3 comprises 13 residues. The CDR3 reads CASSEALRLEQYF. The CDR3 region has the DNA TGTGCCAGCAGTGAAGCGCTCAGACTCGAGCAGTACTTC.

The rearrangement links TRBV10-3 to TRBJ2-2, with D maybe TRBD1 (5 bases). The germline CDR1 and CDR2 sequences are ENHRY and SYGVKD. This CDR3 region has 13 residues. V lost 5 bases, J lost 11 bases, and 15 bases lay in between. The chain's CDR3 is CAISSSGLPELFF. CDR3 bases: TGTGCCATCAGTTCGTCAGGGCTCCCAGAGCTGTTTTTT.

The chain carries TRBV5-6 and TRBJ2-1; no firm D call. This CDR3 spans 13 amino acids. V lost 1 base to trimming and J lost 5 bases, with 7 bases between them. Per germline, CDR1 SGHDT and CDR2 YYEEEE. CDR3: CASSLPADNEQFF. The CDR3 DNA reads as TGTGCCAGCAGCTTGCCAGCCGACAATGAGCAGTTCTTC. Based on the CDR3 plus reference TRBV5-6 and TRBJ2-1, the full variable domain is DAGVTQSPTHLIKTRGQQVTLRCSPKSGHDTVSWYQQALGQGPQFIFQYYEEEERQRGNFPDRFSGHQFPNYSSELNVNALLLGDSALYLCASSLPADNEQFFGPGTRLTVL.

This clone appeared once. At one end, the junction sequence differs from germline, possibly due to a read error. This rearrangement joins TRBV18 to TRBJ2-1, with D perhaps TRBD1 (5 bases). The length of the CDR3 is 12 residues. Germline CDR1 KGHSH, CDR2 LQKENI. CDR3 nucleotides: TGTGTCAGCTCACCAGGGTGGGATGAGCAGTTCTTC. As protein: CVSSPGWDEQFF. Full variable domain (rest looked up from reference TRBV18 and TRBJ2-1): NAGVMQNPRHLVRRRGQEARLRCSPMKGHSHVYWYRQLPEEGLKFMVYLQKENIIDESGMPKERFSAEFPKEGPSILRIQQVVRGDSAAYFCVSSPGWDEQFFGPGTRLTVL.

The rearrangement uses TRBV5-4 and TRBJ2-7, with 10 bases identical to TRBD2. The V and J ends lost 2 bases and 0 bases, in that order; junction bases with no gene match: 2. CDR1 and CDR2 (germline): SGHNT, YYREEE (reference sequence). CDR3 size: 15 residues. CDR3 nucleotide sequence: TGTGCCAGCAGCTTCCCTAGCGGGGGCTCCTACGAGCAGTACTTC. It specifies CASSFPSGGSYEQYF.

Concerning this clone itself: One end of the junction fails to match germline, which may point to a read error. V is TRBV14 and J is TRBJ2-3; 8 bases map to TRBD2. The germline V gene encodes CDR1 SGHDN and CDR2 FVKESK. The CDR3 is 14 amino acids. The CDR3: CASSQAGAADTQYF. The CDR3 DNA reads TGTGCCAGCAGTCAAGCGGGAGCCGCAGATACGCAGTATTTT.

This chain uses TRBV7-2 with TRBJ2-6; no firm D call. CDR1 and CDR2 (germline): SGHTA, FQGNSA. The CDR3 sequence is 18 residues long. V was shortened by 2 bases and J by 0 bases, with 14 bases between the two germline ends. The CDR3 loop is CASSLFVYKDSGANVLTF. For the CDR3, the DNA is TGTGCCAGCAGCTTATTCGTTTACAAGGACTCTGGGGCCAACGTCCTGACTTTC.

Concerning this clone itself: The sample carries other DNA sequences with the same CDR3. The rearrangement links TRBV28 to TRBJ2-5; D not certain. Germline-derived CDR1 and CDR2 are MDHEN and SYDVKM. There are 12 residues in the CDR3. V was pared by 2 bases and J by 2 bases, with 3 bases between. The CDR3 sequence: CASSLQQETQYF. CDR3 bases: TGTGCCAGCAGTTTACAGCAAGAGACCCAGTACTTC.

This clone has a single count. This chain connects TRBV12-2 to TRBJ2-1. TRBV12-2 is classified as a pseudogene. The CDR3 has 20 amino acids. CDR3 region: CASRSRLRTIIDAQYNEQFF. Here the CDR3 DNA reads TGTGCAAGTCGCTCTCGCCTTCGGACCATTATTGACGCTCAATACAATGAGCAGTTCTTC.

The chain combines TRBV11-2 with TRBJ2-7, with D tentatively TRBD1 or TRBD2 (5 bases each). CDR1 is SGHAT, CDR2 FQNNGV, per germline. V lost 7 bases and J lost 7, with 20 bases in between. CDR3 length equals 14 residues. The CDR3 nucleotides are TGTGCCAGCACCCCCCGGGACCTCATTGGTGAGCAGTACTTC. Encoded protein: CASTPRDLIGEQYF. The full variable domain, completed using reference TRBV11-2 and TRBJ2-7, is EAGVAQSPRYKIIEKRQSVAFWCNPISGHATLYWYQQILGQGPKLLIQFQNNGVVDDSQLPKDRFSAERLKGVDSTLKIQPAKLEDSAVYLCASTPRDLIGEQYFGPGTRLTVT.

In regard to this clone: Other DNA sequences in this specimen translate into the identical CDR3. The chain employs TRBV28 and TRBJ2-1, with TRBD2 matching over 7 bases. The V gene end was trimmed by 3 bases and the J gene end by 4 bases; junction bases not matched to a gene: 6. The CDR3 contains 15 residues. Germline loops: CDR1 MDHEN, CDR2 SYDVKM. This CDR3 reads CASSFGLGSYNEQFF. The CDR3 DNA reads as TGTGCCAGCAGTTTCGGACTAGGGTCGTACAATGAGCAGTTCTTC.

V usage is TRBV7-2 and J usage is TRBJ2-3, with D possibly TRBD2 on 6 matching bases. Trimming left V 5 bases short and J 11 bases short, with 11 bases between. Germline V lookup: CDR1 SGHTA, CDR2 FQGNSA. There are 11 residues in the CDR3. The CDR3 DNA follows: TGTGCCAGCAGCGGCCGACTAGGGCAGTATTTT. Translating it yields CASSGRLGQYF. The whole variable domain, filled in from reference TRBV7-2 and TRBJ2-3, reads GAGVSQSPSNKVTEKGKDVELRCDPISGHTALYWYRQSLGQGLEFLIYFQGNSAPDKSGLPSDRFSAERTGGSVSTLTIQRTQQEDSAVYLCASSGRLGQYFGPGTRLTVL.

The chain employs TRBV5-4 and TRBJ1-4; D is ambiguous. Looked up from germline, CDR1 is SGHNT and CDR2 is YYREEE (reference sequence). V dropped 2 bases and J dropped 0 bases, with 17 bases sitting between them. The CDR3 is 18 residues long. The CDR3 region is CASSFSTGTLATNEKLFF. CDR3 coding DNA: TGTGCCAGCAGCTTCTCCACCGGCACCCTAGCAACTAATGAAAAACTGTTTTTT.

The chain's CDR3 is CASTLTGGYGYTF. CDR3 coding DNA: TGTGCCAGCACCCTGACAGGCGGCTATGGCTACACCTTC. J is TRBJ1-2 and V is TRBV6-1; TRBD1 might be the D (6 bases). Germline-derived CDR1 and CDR2 are MNHNS and SASEGT. The germline V and J ends were trimmed by 7 bases and 4 bases, with 13 bases remaining between them. The CDR3 runs 13 residues.

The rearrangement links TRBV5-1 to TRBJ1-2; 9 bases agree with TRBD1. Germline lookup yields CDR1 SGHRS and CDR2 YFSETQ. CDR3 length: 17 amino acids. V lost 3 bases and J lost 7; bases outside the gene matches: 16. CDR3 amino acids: CASSYRGHSERSGGYTF. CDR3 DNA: TGCGCCAGCAGCTACAGGGGGCATAGTGAAAGGTCCGGTGGCTACACCTTC.

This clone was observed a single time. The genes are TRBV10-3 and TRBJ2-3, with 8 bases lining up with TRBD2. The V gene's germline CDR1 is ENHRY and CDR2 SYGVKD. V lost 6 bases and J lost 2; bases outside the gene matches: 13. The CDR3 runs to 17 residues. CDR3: CAIRRDLSGELTDTQYF. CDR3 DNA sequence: TGTGCCATCAGGAGAGACCTTAGCGGGGAGCTCACAGATACGCAGTATTTT.

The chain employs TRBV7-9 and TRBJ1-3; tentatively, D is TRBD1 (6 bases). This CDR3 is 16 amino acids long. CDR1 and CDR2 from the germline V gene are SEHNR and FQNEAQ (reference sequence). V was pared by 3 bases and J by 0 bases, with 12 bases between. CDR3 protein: CASSLGQGLSGNTIYF. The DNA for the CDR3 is TGTGCCAGCAGCTTGGGACAAGGACTCTCTGGAAACACCATATATTTT.

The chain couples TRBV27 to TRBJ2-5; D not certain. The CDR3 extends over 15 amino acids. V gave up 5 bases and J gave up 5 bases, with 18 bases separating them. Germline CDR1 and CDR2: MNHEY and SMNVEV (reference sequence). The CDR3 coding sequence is TGTGCCAGCAGTCCGGCCGGGCAGCCGCGGGAGACCCAGTACTTC. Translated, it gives CASSPAGQPRETQYF.

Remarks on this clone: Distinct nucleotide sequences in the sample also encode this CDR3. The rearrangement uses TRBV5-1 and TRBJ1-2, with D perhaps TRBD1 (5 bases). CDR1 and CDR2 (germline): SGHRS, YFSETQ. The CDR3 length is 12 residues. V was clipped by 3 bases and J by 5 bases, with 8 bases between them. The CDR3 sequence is CASSYDSYGYTF. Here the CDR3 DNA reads TGCGCCAGCAGCTACGACAGTTATGGCTACACCTTC.

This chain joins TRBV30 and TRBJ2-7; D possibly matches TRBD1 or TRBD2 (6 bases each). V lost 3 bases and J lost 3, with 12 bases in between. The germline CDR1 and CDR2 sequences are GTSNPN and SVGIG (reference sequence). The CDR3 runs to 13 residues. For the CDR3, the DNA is TGTGCCTGGAGCCCGGGGGCAGGCTACGAGCAGTACTTC. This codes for CAWSPGAGYEQYF.